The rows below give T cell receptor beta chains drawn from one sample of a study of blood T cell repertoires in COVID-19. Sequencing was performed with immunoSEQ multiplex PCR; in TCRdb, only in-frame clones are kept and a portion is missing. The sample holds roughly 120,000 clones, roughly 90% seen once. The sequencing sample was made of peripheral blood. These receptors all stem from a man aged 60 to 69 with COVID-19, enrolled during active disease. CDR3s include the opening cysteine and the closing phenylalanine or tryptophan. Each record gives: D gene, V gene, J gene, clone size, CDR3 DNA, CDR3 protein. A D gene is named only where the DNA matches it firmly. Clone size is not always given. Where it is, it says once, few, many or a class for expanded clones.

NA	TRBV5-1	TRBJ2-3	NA	TGCGCCAGCAGCTTGGACAGGGAAACAGATACGCAGTATTTT	CASSLDRETDTQYF
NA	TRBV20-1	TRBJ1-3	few	TGCAGTGCTAGAGACCAAAACACCATATATTTT	CSARDQNTIYF
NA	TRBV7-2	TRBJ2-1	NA	TGTGCCAGCAGCTTAGCGTGGGGCGATGAGCAGTTCTTC	CASSLAWGDEQFF
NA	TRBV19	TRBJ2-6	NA	TGTGCCAGTAAGGGACTGTCCGCCGGGGCCAACGTCCTGACTTTC	CASKGLSAGANVLTF
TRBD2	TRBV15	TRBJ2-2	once	TGTGCCACCAGCAGAGACCCCGGACTAGCGGGAGTAGGAACCGGGGAGCTGTTTTTT	CATSRDPGLAGVGTGELFF
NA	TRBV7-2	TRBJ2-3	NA	TGTGCCAGCAGCTTAACAGGCACAGATACGCAGTATTTT	CASSLTGTDTQYF
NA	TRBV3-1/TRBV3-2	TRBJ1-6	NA	TGTGCCAGCAGCCAAGATACGGGGTTTCATTCACCCCTCCACTTT	CASSQDTGFHSPLHF
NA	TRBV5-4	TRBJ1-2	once	TGTGCCAGCAGCTTGGCGGGTTGGGCAGGGGACTATGGCTACACCTTC	CASSLAGWAGDYGYTF
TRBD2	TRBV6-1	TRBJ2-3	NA	TGTGCCAGCAGTGATGGACTAGCGGGCCCTGGAGATACGCAGTATTTT	CASSDGLAGPGDTQYF
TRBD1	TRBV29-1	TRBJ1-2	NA	TGCAGCGTACCGGGACAGGGGCTCTATGGCTACACCTTC	CSVPGQGLYGYTF
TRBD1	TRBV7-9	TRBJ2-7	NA	TGTGCCAGCAGCTTAGGACAGGGGGACGAGCAGTACTTC	CASSLGQGDEQYF
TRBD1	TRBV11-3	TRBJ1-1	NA	TGTGCCAGCAGCCCCACAGGGGTTTTGAACACTGAAGCTTTCTTT	CASSPTGVLNTEAFF
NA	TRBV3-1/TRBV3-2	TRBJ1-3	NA	TGTGCCAGCAGCGATCCCGGGGGGGATGAAAACACCATATATTTT	CASSDPGGDENTIYF
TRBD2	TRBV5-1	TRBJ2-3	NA	TGCGCCAGCGGCCAAGGCGGCGGGAGGGGAGGAAGCACAGATACGCAGTATTTT	CASGQGGGRGGSTDTQYF
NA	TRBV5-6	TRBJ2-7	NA	TGTGCCAGCAGCTTGGCCTCCGGCGAGCAGTACTTC	CASSLASGEQYF
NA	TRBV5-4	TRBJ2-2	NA	TGTGCCAGCAGCCCCAGGCAGGCCGGGGAGCTGTTTTTT	CASSPRQAGELFF
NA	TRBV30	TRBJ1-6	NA	TGTGCCTCCAATTCAGAAATCTCTAATTCACCCCTCCACTTT	CASNSEISNSPLHF
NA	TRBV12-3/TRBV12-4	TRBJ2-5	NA	TGTGCCAGCAGACCGACAGTCCTAGAGACCCAGTACTTC	CASRPTVLETQYF
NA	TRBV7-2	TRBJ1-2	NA	TGTGCCAGCAGCTTAGTCTCAGCGTTTCTTAACTATGGCTACACCTTC	CASSLVSAFLNYGYTF
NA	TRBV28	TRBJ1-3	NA	TGTGCCAGCAGTTTACAGGGGTCTGGAAACACCATATATTTT	CASSLQGSGNTIYF
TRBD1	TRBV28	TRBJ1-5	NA	TGTGCCAGCAGTTTATTTATACTGTTCCCGACAGGGGGCGATCAGCCCCAGCATTTT	CASSLFILFPTGGDQPQHF
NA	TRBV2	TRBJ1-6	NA	TGTGCCAGCAGTGACAGGGCTAGGGGTTCCTATAATTCACCCCTCCACTTT	CASSDRARGSYNSPLHF
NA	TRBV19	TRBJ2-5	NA	TGTGCCAGTAGTATAAGGGACAAAGGGACCCAGTACTTC	CASSIRDKGTQYF
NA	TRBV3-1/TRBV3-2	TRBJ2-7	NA	TGTGCCAGCAGCCGCGGGGGCGGGAGCTATTACGAGCAGTACTTC	CASSRGGGSYYEQYF
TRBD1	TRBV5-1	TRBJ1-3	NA	TGCGCCAGCAGCTCCGGGACAGGGGGACCTGGAAACACCATATATTTT	CASSSGTGGPGNTIYF